This T cell receptor (beta chain) was found in a study of shared clonotypes between healthy human individuals. Turning to the study itself: The study drew on two women and three men aged 18 to 49 as donors.

Findings and caveats of the study: Between several donors, naive CD4 clonotypes were shared at a level of approximately 5%.

It was CD45RO-negative cells, positively selected for CCR7, that made up naive CD8 cells, with terminally differentiated effector memory CD45RA+ cells excluded. Concerning this clone itself: Its target is unknown.

Deletions cut 8 bases from V and 8 bases from J, with 18 bases between. CDR3 size: 14 residues. CDR1 SGHDN and CDR2 FVKESK come from the germline V gene. Generated by immunoSEQ multiplex PCR, the TCRdb table keeps only in-frame clones and is missing some. The sample contains about 2.2 million clones, about 94% of which appear only once. This clonotype was obtained from a man aged 18 to 30 in good health. Some clones in this sample may be carry-over from other donors' samples. Source material: naive CD8+ T cells from PBMCs. The chain couples TRBV14 to TRBJ1-4, with a weak D call TRBD1 (5 bases). The CDR3 region is CASQLGRGREKLFF. The CDR3 bases are TGTGCCAGCCAACTCGGGAGGGGTCGGGAAAAACTGTTTTTT.